A single sample is the source of the 32 T cell receptor beta chains below, sequenced in a study of breast tumors, draining lymph nodes, adjacent tissues. MiXCR, applied by TCRdb to the multiplex PCR reads, yields one record per CDR3 protein. The data hold about 19,000 distinct CDR3 sequences, with about 40% observed a single time. The sequenced material came from breast tumor tissue. Receptor source: a female donor with breast cancer. Some clones in this sample may be carry-over from other donors' samples.

V and J are TRBV3-1 and TRBJ1-1; no definite D call. There are 12 residues in the CDR3. Germline lookup yields CDR1 LGHDT and CDR2 YNNKEL (reference sequence). Trimming removed 2 bases at V and 8 bases at J, with 9 bases between. CDR3 protein: CASSQQPGEAFF. The CDR3 DNA sequence: TGTGCCAGCAGCCAACAACCGGGGGAAGCTTTCTTT.

This clonotype has a count of ten or more. The chain is built from TRBV5-1 and TRBJ2-5; no firm D call. Looked up from germline, CDR1 is SGHRS and CDR2 is YFSETQ. The CDR3 extends over 15 amino acids. Trimming cost V 6 bases and J 2 bases, with 17 bases left between them. The CDR3, as DNA: TGCGCCAGCAAAGTTACCGGGCTAGAGCAAGAGACCCAGTACTTC. This encodes CASKVTGLEQETQYF. Drawing the rest from reference TRBV5-1 and TRBJ2-5, the complete variable domain is KAGVTQTPRYLIKTRGQQVTLSCSPISGHRSVSWYQQTPGQGLQFLFEYFSETQRNKGNFPGRFSGRQFSNSRSEMNVSTLELGDSALYLCASKVTGLEQETQYFGPGTRLLVL.

This clonotype appeared many times. The chain employs TRBV9 and TRBJ1-4; D is uncertain. The length of the CDR3 is 13 residues. Germline CDR1 SGDLS, CDR2 YYNGEE. V lost 3 bases to trimming and J lost 5 bases, with 8 bases between them. CDR3 in DNA: TGTGCCAGCAGCGCCAGCCTAAATGAAAAACTGTTTTTT. It yields the protein CASSASLNEKLFF.

The J gene is TRBJ1-2, the V gene TRBV13, with TRBD1 as a possible D gene (5 bases). The CDR3 length is 14 residues. Trimming stripped 7 bases from V and 4 bases from J, with 16 bases between. Germline V gene data show CDR1 as PRHDT and CDR2 as FYEKMQ (reference sequence). CDR3 residues: CASTSGRTPYGYTF. The CDR3 nucleotides read TGTGCCAGCACCTCGGGACGGACTCCCTATGGCTACACCTTC.

A remark on this clonotype: At one end, the junction sequence differs from germline, possibly due to a read error. The rearrangement uses TRBV3-1 and TRBJ1-5; D is ambiguous. The V gene's germline CDR1 is LGHDT and CDR2 YNNKEL (reference sequence). CDR3 length: 15 amino acids. The CDR3, as DNA: TGTGCCAGCGGCCAATCGCCTTGTAGCAATCAGCCCCAGCATTTT. Translated, it gives CASGQSPCSNQPQHF.

This clonotype was seen many times. A much larger clone lies one base from this, so it may be a read error. The gene calls are TRBV12-3 or TRBV12-4 and TRBJ1-2; D is uncertain. The CDR3 has 13 amino acids. The germline V and J ends were trimmed by 3 bases and 7 bases, with 12 bases remaining between them. The CDR3 sequence is CASSFETHIGYTF. The CDR3 DNA reads TGTGCCAGCAGTTTCGAGACGCACATTGGCTACACCTTC.

The rearrangement links TRBV10-3 to TRBJ1-6, with D possibly TRBD1 on 5 matching bases. V was cut by 6 bases and J by 8 bases, with 17 bases left in between. The CDR3 has 15 residues. CDR1 and CDR2 from the germline V gene are ENHRY and SYGVKD. As DNA, the CDR3 is TGTGCCATCAGACGGGACGGTGGATGGGATTCACCCCTCCACTTT. This gives the protein CAIRRDGGWDSPLHF.

This clonotype has at least ten counts. The chain combines TRBV19 with TRBJ1-2, with D perhaps matching TRBD1 (5 bases). The CDR3 has 12 residues. V shed 3 bases and J shed 14 bases, with 16 bases lying between them. Germline CDR1 reads LNHDA; CDR2 reads SQIVND (reference sequence). The CDR3 DNA follows: TGTGCCAGTAGTATGTCCAGGGCCCCCTTTACCTTC. The encoded protein is CASSMSRAPFTF.

This clonotype is a singleton in its sample. J is TRBJ1-6 and V is TRBV5-1; 9 bases are shared with TRBD1. CDR3 size: 15 residues. Germline assignment: CDR1 SGHRS and CDR2 YFSETQ. Germline trimming cut 0 bases from V and 8 bases from J; bases unmatched to any gene: 3. The CDR3 protein is CASSLGDRADSPLHF. The CDR3 region has the DNA TGCGCCAGCAGCTTGGGGGACAGGGCTGATTCACCCCTCCACTTT.

In its sample, this clonotype was seen many times. The chain joins TRBV10-3 to TRBJ2-1; the D gene is possibly TRBD2 (5 bases). The V gene lost 8 bases and the J gene lost 1 base, with 9 bases spanning the gap. Germline V CDR1 and CDR2: ENHRY, SYGVKD. This CDR3 comprises 13 residues. CDR3 region: CAIGAESYNEQFF. The DNA of the CDR3 is TGTGCCATCGGAGCGGAATCCTACAATGAGCAGTTCTTC.

This clonotype came up many times. The chain has TRBV6-4 and TRBJ1-2; weak D call: TRBD1 (6 bases). Trimming left V 0 bases short and J 4 bases short, with 21 bases between. Germline V gene sequence: CDR1 MRHNA, CDR2 SNTAGT. The CDR3 spans 18 residues. CDR3 in DNA: TGTGCCAGCAGTGACTCGGAAATGATAACGAAGGACAGCTATGGCTACACCTTC. Its protein is CASSDSEMITKDSYGYTF.

In regard to this clonotype: One base away lies a much larger clone, so this may be a sequencing read error. This CDR3 is missing its conserved last phenylalanine or tryptophan, likely due to a read error. This sequence joins TRBV7-9 and TRBJ2-7; 8 nucleotides agree with TRBD1. Germline CDR1 reads SEHNR; CDR2 reads FQNEAQ (reference sequence). The CDR3 extends over 14 amino acids. CDR3 nucleotide sequence: TGCGCCAGCAGCTTCGGACAGGGCCGGCTCGGGCAGTACCTC. It codes for CASSFGQGRLGQYL.

This clonotype has more than one count but fewer than ten. The chain recombines TRBV28 with TRBJ2-7; no firm D call. Germline CDR1 is MDHEN and CDR2 is SYDVKM. Trimming removed 4 bases from V and 6 bases from J, with 19 bases in between. The CDR3 length is 15 residues. CDR3 region: CASSYPLRYRGEQYF. The CDR3 DNA is TGTGCCAGCAGTTACCCTCTGCGGTACCGTGGCGAGCAGTACTTC.

This clonotype has a single count. An end of the junction differs from the germline gene, which may be a read error. This chain joins TRBV20-1 and TRBJ2-1, with 8 nucleotides matching TRBD1. The CDR3 length is 15 residues. Per germline, CDR1 DFQATT and CDR2 SNEGSKA (reference sequence). DNA for the CDR3: TGCAGCGCTAGAGATCCTACGGGACAGGTATATGGGCAGTTCTTC. This translates into CSARDPTGQVYGQFF.

Ten or more counts support this clonotype. The gene calls are TRBV6-6 and TRBJ1-5, with 7 bases lining up with TRBD1. V lost 5 bases and J lost 6; bases outside the gene matches: 13. In germline, CDR1 is MNHNY, CDR2 SVGAGI (reference sequence). The CDR3 has 16 amino acids. The CDR3 loop reads CASSHPAGGESQPQHF. In DNA form, the CDR3 reads TGTGCCAGCAGTCACCCGGCAGGGGGGGAATCTCAGCCCCAGCATTTT.

Only one count was recorded for this clonotype. The chain is built from TRBV20-1 and TRBJ2-7; D unresolved. V was pared by 3 bases and J by 2 bases, with 11 bases between. Germline values: CDR1 DFQATT, CDR2 SNEGSKA (reference sequence). This CDR3 has 13 amino acids. DNA for the CDR3: TGCAGTGCTAGTCAAGGGCAAACCTACGAGCAGTACTTC. Translating gives CSASQGQTYEQYF.

The sample holds many counts of this clonotype. The chain joins TRBV27 to TRBJ2-7; D may be TRBD2 (5 bases). V was cut by 5 bases and J by 2 bases, with 13 bases left in between. The CDR3 runs to 14 residues. Germline CDR1 is MNHEY and CDR2 is SMNVEV (reference sequence). The CDR3, as DNA: TGTGCCAGCAGTGGACTTGGGATTACCTACGAGCAGTACTTC. Its protein is CASSGLGITYEQYF.

In its sample, this clonotype was seen once. Its ends do not fully match the called genes, so a read error is possible. The rearrangement joins TRBV3-1 to TRBJ1-4; D unresolved. The germline gives CDR1 LGHDT, CDR2 YNNKEL (reference sequence). The length of the CDR3 is 15 residues. CDR3 in amino acids: CPSSQELGPNEKLFF. The CDR3 DNA follows: TGTCCCAGCAGCCAGGAGCTGGGCCCCAATGAAAAACTGTTTTTT.

This clonotype was seen many times. The chain is built from TRBV2 and TRBJ2-5; tentatively, D is TRBD1 or TRBD2 (5 bases each). Germline V gene data show CDR1 as SNHLY and CDR2 as FYNNEI. The CDR3 runs 13 residues. Trimming took 9 bases from V and 1 from J, leaving 12 bases between them. This chain's CDR3 is CARRDGTQETQYF. CDR3 DNA sequence: TGTGCCAGAAGGGACGGAACCCAAGAGACCCAGTACTTC.

This clonotype was found many times. The chain joins TRBV7-9 to TRBJ2-1; tentative D call: TRBD1 (6 bases). Trimming removed 5 bases at V and 2 bases at J, with 7 bases between. The CDR3 sequence is 13 residues long. Germline values: CDR1 SEHNR, CDR2 FQNEAQ (reference sequence). The CDR3 DNA follows: TGTGCCAGCAGCCGGGACACCTACAATGAGCAGTTCTTC. Translation gives CASSRDTYNEQFF.

This clonotype is deemed medium-sized. V usage is TRBV6-5 and J usage is TRBJ2-2, with 7 bases that match TRBD2. The germline V gene encodes CDR1 MNHEY and CDR2 SVGAGI. The CDR3 length is 14 residues. V lost 8 bases to trimming and J lost 1 base; unmatched junction nucleotides: 4. CDR3 in amino acids: CASRSSGNTGELFF. The CDR3, as DNA: TGTGCCAGCCGCTCTAGCGGGAACACCGGGGAGCTGTTTTTT.

The V and J genes are TRBV2 and TRBJ2-5; TRBD2 matches 14 bases. The J call is in doubt because the DNA end fits TRBJ2-7 better. There are 18 residues in the CDR3. CDR1 is SNHLY, CDR2 FYNNEI, per germline. The CDR3 DNA sequence: TGTGCCAGCATGGGTGCCGGGACTAGCGGGAGAGTAAGTTACGAGCAGTACTTC. Its protein is CASMGAGTSGRVSYEQYF.

This chain connects TRBV2 to TRBJ2-5, with a weak D call TRBD2 (6 bases). The germline gives CDR1 SNHLY, CDR2 FYNNEI. Deletions cut 6 bases from V and 3 bases from J, with 11 bases between. The CDR3 has 13 residues. CDR3 region: CASSAGRKETQYF. As DNA, the CDR3 is TGTGCCAGCAGCGCGGGACGGAAAGAGACCCAGTACTTC. The full variable domain, with the rest looked up from reference TRBV2 and TRBJ2-5, is EPEVTQTPSHQVTQMGQEVILRCVPISNHLYFYWYRQILGQKVEFLVSFYNNEISEKSEIFDDQFSVERPDGSNFTLKIRSTKLEDSAMYFCASSAGRKETQYFGPGTRLLVL.

The sample holds many counts of this clonotype. This could be a read error, since a much larger clone is one nucleotide away. The chain links TRBV20-1 to TRBJ2-5, with 7 bases matching TRBD2. V lost 0 bases to trimming and J lost 4 bases; unmatched junction nucleotides: 8. Germline lookup yields CDR1 DFQATT and CDR2 SNEGSKA (reference sequence). CDR3 length: 15 amino acids. The CDR3: CSARDLRLAAETQYF. The CDR3 DNA reads TGCAGTGCTAGAGATCTACGGCTAGCGGCAGAGACCCAGTACTTC.

The chain links TRBV2 to TRBJ1-5; D is perhaps TRBD1 (5 bases). V lost 3 bases to trimming and J lost 4 bases, with 10 bases between them. The CDR3 sequence is 14 residues long. Looked up from germline, CDR1 is SNHLY and CDR2 is FYNNEI. As DNA, the CDR3 is TGTGCCAGCAGTGAGGGGCTGGGGAATCAGCCCCAGCATTTT. It translates to CASSEGLGNQPQHF.

This clonotype has at least ten counts. This chain joins TRBV29-1 and TRBJ2-1, with D possibly TRBD1 on 7 matching bases. Germline assignment: CDR1 SQVTM and CDR2 ANQGSEA. The length of the CDR3 is 13 residues. V lost 7 bases to trimming and J lost 2 bases, with 12 bases between them. CDR3 in amino acids: CSAPRGAYNEQFF. DNA for the CDR3: TGCAGCGCCCCCAGGGGGGCCTACAATGAGCAGTTCTTC.

This clonotype was counted many times. V is TRBV9 and J is TRBJ2-3; D is ambiguous. This CDR3 region has 12 residues. Trimming shortened V by 4 bases and J by 4 bases, and 7 bases separated the two germline ends. Germline CDR1 and CDR2: SGDLS and YYNGEE. CDR3 residues: CASSHHPDTQYF. CDR3 DNA: TGTGCCAGCAGCCACCATCCAGATACGCAGTATTTT.

This clonotype was recorded at least ten times. The chain carries TRBV7-2 and TRBJ2-2; 10 nucleotides line up with TRBD2. V dropped 7 bases and J dropped 1; count of bases not matched to a gene: 9. The CDR3 consists of 17 residues. Germline V gene lookup returns CDR1 SGHTA and CDR2 FQGNSA. The CDR3: CASTPSLAGVNTGELFF. As DNA, the CDR3 is TGTGCCAGCACCCCCTCTCTAGCGGGGGTGAACACCGGGGAGCTGTTTTTT.

This clonotype was detected many times. The rearrangement uses TRBV3-1 and TRBJ2-1; D not certain. The CDR3 is 14 amino acids. The V gene's germline CDR1 is LGHDT and CDR2 YNNKEL (reference sequence). V lost 4 bases to trimming and J lost 6 bases, with 13 bases between them. CDR3 sequence (DNA): TGTGCCAGCAGCCGACAATCTACCGGCAATGAGCAGTTCTTC. It encodes CASSRQSTGNEQFF.

This clonotype was seen many times. This chain links TRBV28 with TRBJ2-6; D is possibly TRBD1 or TRBD2 (5 bases each). The CDR3 loop spans 16 amino acids. V was shortened by 5 bases and J by 2 bases, with 13 bases between the two germline ends. Germline values: CDR1 MDHEN, CDR2 SYDVKM. CDR3 bases: TGTGCCAGCAGTCCGAGGTGGGGGACTGGGGCCAACGTCCTGACTTTC. Translated, it gives CASSPRWGTGANVLTF.

Concerning this clonotype: Being one base from a much bigger clone, this may be a read error. V usage is TRBV15 and J usage is TRBJ1-1; the D is unclear. This CDR3 spans 13 amino acids. Germline V gene lookup returns CDR1 LNHNV and CDR2 YYDKDF (reference sequence). V lost 8 bases and J lost 2, with 12 bases in between. For the CDR3, the DNA is TGTGCCACCGCAATCGCAGAAAACACTGAAGCTTTCTTT. Protein product: CATAIAENTEAFF.

The chain carries TRBV28 and TRBJ2-5, with D perhaps matching TRBD2 (6 bases). Germline V gene sequence: CDR1 MDHEN, CDR2 SYDVKM. Trimming shortened V by 11 bases and J by 0 bases, and 16 bases separated the two germline ends. This CDR3 is built from 14 residues. The CDR3 DNA sequence: TGTGCCTCTGGGACTGACACTTACCAAGAGACCCAGTACTTC. Encoded protein: CASGTDTYQETQYF. Supplemented by reference TRBV28 and TRBJ2-5, the full variable domain reads DVKVTQSSRYLVKRTGEKVFLECVQDMDHENMFWYRQDPGLGLRLIYFSYDVKMKEKGDIPEGYSVSREKKERFSLILESASTNQTSMYLCASGTDTYQETQYFGPGTRLLVL.